These 8 T cell receptor beta chains were sequenced from one sample in a study of cytomegalovirus exposure and HLA in healthy donors. PCR involved 60 Vbeta and 13 Jbeta primers. Data came from immunoSEQ multiplex PCR; TCRdb stores just in-frame clones and leaves some out. The sample contains 100,000 to 120,000 clones, 13% to 15% of which appear only once. Sequenced input: PBMCs. The receptors shown here come from a female donor in good health and CMV-seronegative.

This clone was detected a few times. The chain combines TRBV14 with TRBJ2-1, with D tentatively TRBD2 (6 bases). The germline gives CDR1 SGHDN, CDR2 FVKESK. V was clipped by 2 bases and J by 6 bases, with 11 bases between them. The CDR3 has 14 amino acids. CDR3: CASSQMTRRNEQFF. Here the CDR3 DNA reads TGTGCCAGCAGCCAAATGACTAGGCGCAATGAGCAGTTCTTC. Full variable domain (remainder filled in from reference TRBV14 and TRBJ2-1): EAGVTQFPSHSVIEKGQTVTLRCDPISGHDNLYWYRRVMGKEIKFLLHFVKESKQDESGMPNNRFLAERTGGTYSTLKVQPAELEDSGVYFCASSQMTRRNEQFFGPGTRLTVL.

This clone has more than one count but fewer than ten. The V gene is TRBV27, the J gene TRBJ1-1; D gene ambiguous. Germline assignment: CDR1 MNHEY and CDR2 SMNVEV (reference sequence). The CDR3 is 15 residues long. Trimming removed 0 bases from V and 5 bases from J, with 13 bases in between. The CDR3 nucleotides are TGTGCCAGCAGTTTATCTTATCGGAGCTCAACTGAAGCTTTCTTT. Protein sequence: CASSLSYRSSTEAFF.

This clone occurred a few times. The chain couples TRBV19 to TRBJ1-4; 7 nucleotides line up with TRBD1. The CDR3 spans 16 residues. With 3 bases clipped from V and 5 bases from J, the junction kept 9 bases outside the gene matches. Germline CDR1 and CDR2: LNHDA and SQIVND (reference sequence). Here the CDR3 reads CASSIKLGQKNEKLFF. The CDR3 DNA reads TGTGCCAGTAGTATCAAGCTGGGACAGAAGAATGAAAAACTGTTTTTT. The variable domain in full, completed from reference TRBV19 and TRBJ1-4, reads DGGITQSPKYLFRKEGQNVTLSCEQNLNHDAMYWYRQDPGQGLRLIYYSQIVNDFQKGDIAEGYSVSREKKESFPLTVTSAQKNPTAFYLCASSIKLGQKNEKLFFGSGTQLSVL.

The genes are TRBV6-6 and TRBJ1-2; D remains ambiguous. The CDR3 totals 15 residues. V was shortened by 5 bases and J by 3 bases, with 16 bases between the two germline ends. The germline V gene encodes CDR1 MNHNY and CDR2 SVGAGI (reference sequence). The CDR3 loop reads CASSPSWSVDYGYTF. CDR3 sequence (DNA): TGTGCCAGCAGTCCCTCCTGGTCCGTAGACTATGGCTACACCTTC.

V usage is TRBV11-2 and J usage is TRBJ2-7; no definite D call. Germline-derived CDR1 and CDR2 are SGHAT and FQNNGV. Deletions cut 3 bases from V and 4 bases from J, with 25 bases between. CDR3 length equals 18 residues. The CDR3 region is CASSFSSGGGRLMYEQYF. The CDR3, as DNA: TGTGCCAGCAGCTTCTCATCTGGCGGCGGCCGATTAATGTACGAGCAGTACTTC.

This clone has a handful of counts. The gene calls are TRBV5-5 and TRBJ1-1; no reliable D call. Per the germline V gene, CDR1 is SGHKS and CDR2 is YYEKEE (reference sequence). Trimming removed 0 bases at V and 0 bases at J, with 9 bases between. The CDR3 covers 15 residues. The CDR3 nucleotides are TGTGCCAGCAGCTTGGCCACGACTATGAACACTGAAGCTTTCTTT. Translation: CASSLATTMNTEAFF.

This chain uses TRBV6-5 with TRBJ2-3; 13 bases line up with TRBD2. This CDR3 contains 15 residues. Per the germline V gene, CDR1 is MNHEY and CDR2 is SVGAGI. Trimming removed 6 bases from V and 6 bases from J; junction bases left unmatched: 6. CDR3 coding DNA: TGTGCCAGCAGATACGGGACTAGCGGGGTGGATACGCAGTATTTT. It translates to CASRYGTSGVDTQYF.

V gene TRBV7-9 combines with J gene TRBJ1-1; TRBD1 matches at 8 bases. The junction had 10 bases not matched to a gene; V was cut back by 6 bases and J by 4 bases. From germline, CDR1 is SEHNR and CDR2 FQNEAQ (reference sequence). The length of the CDR3 is 15 residues. CDR3 sequence: CASSYPGGWGTEAFF. CDR3 coding DNA: TGTGCCAGCAGTTACCCAGGGGGCTGGGGCACTGAAGCTTTCTTT.